The 27 T cell receptor beta chains below were found in one sample sequenced in a study of technical replicates of blood from a handful of donors (dated 2017 in TCRdb). The library was obtained by the immunoSEQ multiplex PCR assay. In TCRdb, the immuneACCESS table is reduced to in-frame sequences with V and J assigned. These tables do not hold every clone; where another copy was compared, an unresolved V gene accounts for under half, and the others remain unexplained. The sample contains about 83,000 clones, more than 85% of them found a single time. About 0.39% of the sample is taken by the ten largest. Specimen: T cells isolated from PBMCs. These TCRs come from a human donor in good health.

The chain joins TRBV4-3 to TRBJ2-1, with TRBD1 matching 8 bases. This CDR3 comprises 15 residues. Germline V gene data show CDR1 as LGHNA and CDR2 as YSLEER. Germline trimming cut 4 bases from V and 5 bases from J; bases unmatched to any gene: 7. The CDR3 nucleotides read TGCGCCAGCAGCCTTTTGGACAGGGAACACAATGAGCAGTTCTTC. Amino acids: CASSLLDREHNEQFF.

This sequence joins TRBV7-8 and TRBJ2-7; a possible D gene is TRBD1 (5 bases). V shed 1 base and J shed 5 bases, with 12 bases lying between them. The CDR3 has 14 residues. From germline, CDR1 is SGHVS and CDR2 FQNEAQ. DNA for the CDR3: TGTGCCAGCAGCTTAGTTCAGGGCATCCACGAGCAGTACTTC. It translates to CASSLVQGIHEQYF.

CDR3 loop: CASSALLAGAYNEQFF. The DNA of the CDR3 is TGTGCCAGCAGCGCTTTACTAGCGGGGGCCTACAATGAGCAGTTCTTC. This chain joins TRBV9 and TRBJ2-1, with 11 bases aligning to TRBD2. The ends lost 3 bases at V and 2 bases at J; junction bases unmatched: 4. Germline assignment: CDR1 SGDLS and CDR2 YYNGEE. The length of the CDR3 is 16 residues. Looking up the rest from reference TRBV9 and TRBJ2-1 gives the full variable domain: DSGVTQTPKHLITATGQRVTLRCSPRSGDLSVYWYQQSLDQGLQFLIQYYNGEERAKGNILERFSAQQFPDLHSELNLSSLELGDSALYFCASSALLAGAYNEQFFGPGTRLTVL.

This chain links TRBV29-1 with TRBJ2-7; 8 positions agree with TRBD1. This CDR3 comprises 17 residues. Germline V gene lookup returns CDR1 SQVTM and CDR2 ANQGSEA. V lost 2 bases to trimming and J lost 0 bases; unmatched junction nucleotides: 12. The CDR3 sequence is CSVELVGQVQSSYEQYF. The DNA of the CDR3 is TGCAGCGTTGAATTGGTGGGACAGGTTCAATCCTCCTACGAGCAGTACTTC.

The J gene is TRBJ1-1, the V gene TRBV5-6; weak D call: TRBD1 (5 bases). Germline loops: CDR1 SGHDT, CDR2 YYEEEE. This CDR3 has 17 amino acids. The V and J ends lost 3 bases and 1 base respectively, with 19 bases between them. The CDR3 DNA reads TGTGCCAGCAGCTCGGACTACTCAGGGATGGCGAACACTGAAGCTTTCTTT. Translation gives CASSSDYSGMANTEAFF.

The V gene is TRBV19, the J gene TRBJ1-2, with 12 bases lining up with TRBD1. The CDR3 length is 16 residues. Germline V gene sequence: CDR1 LNHDA, CDR2 SQIVND (reference sequence). With V trimmed by 7 bases and J by 8 bases, 14 bases remained unmatched. This chain's CDR3 is CASTYGIGTGGLGYTF. CDR3 coding DNA: TGTGCCAGTACCTACGGAATAGGGACAGGGGGCTTAGGCTACACCTTC.

In its sample, this clone was seen once. V is TRBV5-4 and J is TRBJ2-3; D unclear. CDR3 length: 14 residues. The germline V gene encodes CDR1 SGHNT and CDR2 YYREEE (reference sequence). Trimming took off 0 bases at V and 4 bases at J, with 9 bases between the two ends. The CDR3 loop reads CASSLEPVADTQYF. CDR3 nucleotide sequence: TGTGCCAGCAGCTTGGAACCAGTCGCAGATACGCAGTATTTT.

The chain couples TRBV15 to TRBJ2-7; TRBD1 aligns across 8 bases. CDR3 length: 16 amino acids. Trimming took 0 bases from V and 1 from J; bases not matched to a gene: 5. The V gene's germline CDR1 is LNHNV and CDR2 YYDKDF (reference sequence). CDR3 bases: TGTGCCACCAGCAGAGAGAGACAGGGGCCTTCCTACGAGCAGTACTTC. Protein sequence: CATSRERQGPSYEQYF.

V and J are TRBV4-1 and TRBJ2-1, with D possibly TRBD2 on 5 matching bases. CDR3 length equals 15 residues. V was clipped by 0 bases and J by 1 base, with 7 bases between them. CDR1 is MGHRA, CDR2 YSYEKL, per germline. The CDR3, as DNA: TGCGCCAGCAGCCAAGATCCGGGATCCTACAATGAGCAGTTCTTC. Translated: CASSQDPGSYNEQFF.

This chain connects TRBV27 to TRBJ2-1; weak D call: TRBD2 (5 bases). Germline V CDR1 and CDR2: MNHEY, SMNVEV (reference sequence). The V gene lost 3 bases and the J gene lost 5 bases, with 17 bases spanning the gap. The length of the CDR3 is 16 residues. CDR3 sequence (DNA): TGTGCCAGCAGTTTTATATCGGTGGGTAGCGACAATGAGCAGTTCTTC. It codes for CASSFISVGSDNEQFF.

This chain connects TRBV21-1 to TRBJ2-7; the table gives TRBD2 as D, unverified against the DNA. TRBV21-1 is recorded as a pseudogene. This CDR3 comprises 13 residues. The CDR3 loop reads CASSNGRYYEQYF. CDR3 DNA: TGTGCCAGCAGCAATGGTAGATACTACGAGCAGTACTTC.

The V call is TRBV7-9, the J call TRBJ1-1; 9 bases are shared with TRBD1. V dropped 1 base and J dropped 9; count of bases not matched to a gene: 6. This CDR3 is built from 14 residues. Germline V gene sequence: CDR1 SEHNR, CDR2 FQNEAQ (reference sequence). The CDR3 nucleotides read TGTGCCAGCAGCTTAGGGACAGGGGAGAAACAAGCTTTCTTT. Translation: CASSLGTGEKQAFF.

V usage is TRBV10-2 and J usage is TRBJ1-5, with unresolved D. Germline lookup yields CDR1 WSHSY and CDR2 SAAADI. V gave up 3 bases and J gave up 2 bases, with 11 bases separating them. The CDR3 contains 15 residues. In nucleotides, the CDR3 is TGCGCCAGCAGTGACCCATTGGGCGGCAATCAGCCCCAGCATTTT. This gives the protein CASSDPLGGNQPQHF.

The V call is TRBV28, the J call TRBJ1-2; D is unclear. The germline gives CDR1 MDHEN, CDR2 SYDVKM. The germline V and J ends were trimmed by 3 bases and 8 bases, with 10 bases remaining between them. CDR3 length equals 12 residues. In nucleotides, the CDR3 is TGTGCCAGCAGTTTTAACCAGGTCGGCTACACCTTC. This gives the protein CASSFNQVGYTF.

In its sample, this clone was seen once. V usage is TRBV7-3 and J usage is TRBJ2-7; 7 nucleotides agree with TRBD2. CDR1 SGHTA and CDR2 FQGTGA come from the germline V gene. The CDR3 consists of 15 residues. V was clipped by 2 bases and J by 0 bases; unmatched bases: 4. CDR3 DNA sequence: TGTGCCAGCAGCTTAGGGCGGACTAGCTCCTACGAGCAGTACTTC. This sequence encodes CASSLGRTSSYEQYF. Complete variable domain (other parts from reference TRBV7-3 and TRBJ2-7): GAGVSQTPSNKVTEKGKYVELRCDPISGHTALYWYRQSLGQGPEFLIYFQGTGAADDSGLPNDRFFAVRPEGSVSTLKIQRTERGDSAVYLCASSLGRTSSYEQYFGPGTRLTVT.

This chain joins TRBV21-1 and TRBJ1-1. TRBV21-1 is deemed a pseudogene. This CDR3 spans 16 amino acids. The DNA for the CDR3 is TGTGCCAGCAGCAAAAAGAGGCAGATCCTTTACACTGAAGCTTTCTTT. Protein product: CASSKKRQILYTEAFF.

This clone was counted a single time. CDR3 nucleotide sequence: TGTGCCAGCAGTTCCGGGACAGGGGGCTTTGGCTACACCTTC. This sequence encodes CASSSGTGGFGYTF. The chain employs TRBV27 and TRBJ1-2, with 12 nucleotides matching TRBD1. The germline V gene has CDR1 MNHEY and CDR2 SMNVEV (reference sequence). The CDR3 runs 14 residues. J gave up 7 bases and V 4 bases, and 4 bases lay outside the gene matches.

The chain joins TRBV15 to TRBJ2-7, with 9 positions matching TRBD1. Germline CDR1 and CDR2: LNHNV and YYDKDF (reference sequence). Trimming removed 5 bases from V and 1 base from J; junction bases left unmatched: 6. The CDR3 covers 15 residues. The DNA of the CDR3 is TGTGCCACCAGCGCGGACAGGGGTAGTTCCTACGAGCAGTACTTC. Its translation: CATSADRGSSYEQYF.

The chain uses TRBV28 and TRBJ2-1, with no clear D. There are 15 residues in the CDR3. V lost 3 bases and J lost 2, with 11 bases in between. Germline V lookup: CDR1 MDHEN, CDR2 SYDVKM. For the CDR3, the DNA is TGTGCCAGCAGTTTTCTGGGTCTAGCCTACAATGAGCAGTTCTTC. This codes for CASSFLGLAYNEQFF. Using reference TRBV28 and TRBJ2-1 for the parts outside the CDR3, the full variable domain is DVKVTQSSRYLVKRTGEKVFLECVQDMDHENMFWYRQDPGLGLRLIYFSYDVKMKEKGDIPEGYSVSREKKERFSLILESASTNQTSMYLCASSFLGLAYNEQFFGPGTRLTVL.

The chain carries TRBV5-3 and TRBJ1-1; a weak D match, TRBD1 (6 bases). TRBV5-3 belongs to the ORF category, with a function that is uncertain. This CDR3 comprises 15 residues. V was pared by 4 bases and J by 1 base, with 14 bases between. The CDR3 is CARSLGGARNTEAFF. The CDR3 DNA reads as TGTGCCAGAAGCCTTGGGGGGGCAAGGAACACTGAAGCTTTCTTT.

This clone appeared a single time. This chain connects TRBV21-1 to TRBJ2-1; the DNA was not used to check the table's D call, TRBD2. TRBV21-1 is reported as a pseudogene. The CDR3 is made up of 16 amino acids. The CDR3 reads CASSHTSESSYNEQFF. The CDR3, as DNA: TGTGCCAGCAGCCACACCAGCGAAAGCTCCTACAATGAGCAGTTCTTC.

The chain combines TRBV4-1 with TRBJ1-5, with no clear D. Deletions cut 3 bases from V and 0 bases from J, with 9 bases between. CDR3 length equals 15 residues. Germline CDR1 is MGHRA and CDR2 is YSYEKL. The CDR3 bases are TGCGCCAGCAGCCATAGCTTAGCTAGCAATCAGCCCCAGCATTTT. It codes for CASSHSLASNQPQHF.

This rearrangement joins TRBV19 to TRBJ1-2; the match to TRBD1 covers 7 bases. The CDR3 extends over 14 amino acids. Losses at the gene ends were 6 bases for V and 0 bases for J; bases not matched to a gene: 4. Germline loops: CDR1 LNHDA, CDR2 SQIVND (reference sequence). The CDR3, as DNA: TGTGCCAGTAGCAAGGACAGGTCTAACTATGGCTACACCTTC. Protein product: CASSKDRSNYGYTF.

This chain links TRBV27 with TRBJ2-5; D is ambiguous. The germline V gene encodes CDR1 MNHEY and CDR2 SMNVEV (reference sequence). V lost 0 bases and J 7 bases, leaving 12 bases between the germline ends. The CDR3 extends over 14 amino acids. In nucleotides, the CDR3 is TGTGCCAGCAGTTTATCCCCCCCACTCCGGACCCAGTACTTC. Translated, it gives CASSLSPPLRTQYF.

CDR3 nucleotide sequence: TGTGCCACCAGCAGTCCCGGGACAGGAATCGGGGAGCAGTTCTTC. Amino acids: CATSSPGTGIGEQFF. The chain carries TRBV15 and TRBJ2-1; 8 bases map to TRBD1. The V and J ends lost 3 bases and 10 bases, in that order; junction bases with no gene match: 11. Germline V lookup: CDR1 LNHNV, CDR2 YYDKDF (reference sequence). This CDR3 is 15 amino acids long.

The V call is TRBV27, the J call TRBJ1-5; 8 positions match TRBD1. The CDR3 is made up of 17 amino acids. The junction had 14 bases not matched to a gene; V was cut back by 6 bases and J by 4 bases. The V gene's germline CDR1 is MNHEY and CDR2 SMNVEV (reference sequence). This CDR3 reads CASSPGQGWGLNQPQHF. The CDR3, as DNA: TGTGCCAGCAGCCCCGGACAGGGTTGGGGCCTTAATCAGCCCCAGCATTTT.

The chain combines TRBV9 with TRBJ1-3; the D is unclear. There are 15 residues in the CDR3. The germline V gene encodes CDR1 SGDLS and CDR2 YYNGEE. V was trimmed by 0 bases and J by 2 bases, leaving 9 bases between them. CDR3 coding DNA: TGTGCCAGCAGCGTAGCGGCAGACACTGGAAACACCATATATTTT. Its translation is CASSVAADTGNTIYF. Combining the CDR3 with reference TRBV9 and TRBJ1-3 gives the whole variable domain DSGVTQTPKHLITATGQRVTLRCSPRSGDLSVYWYQQSLDQGLQFLIQYYNGEERAKGNILERFSAQQFPDLHSELNLSSLELGDSALYFCASSVAADTGNTIYFGEGSWLTVV.